This T cell receptor (beta chain) was sequenced in a study of T cells in Graves' hyperthyroidism and ophthalmopathy. Study information: Peripheral blood was obtained at initial diagnosis, preceding any treatment.

The source material, RNA transcripts, was used to amplify TCR beta CDR3 regions. The HTBI primer set was used in a first-round RT-PCR of the TCR CDR3. TCRdb itself ran the multiplex PCR reads through MiXCR, one entry per CDR3 protein. The sample includes about 400,000 distinct CDR3 sequences, approximately 15% of them seen just once. A few counts support this clonotype. Its antigen remains unidentified. Findings and limits, study-wide: Researchers report that a 13 V-J model separated ophthalmopathy from stable hyperthyroidism. Before onset, ophthalmopathy was predicted by the model a median approximately 6.7 months earlier.

CDR1 and CDR2 from the germline V gene are SGHRS and YFSETQ. V gave up 3 bases and J gave up 6 bases; unmatched junction bases: 7. The CDR3 totals 15 residues. Hyperthyroidism in the patients, aged 18 to 65, was newly diagnosed and under 2 months in duration. Sequencing used blood. V usage is TRBV5-1 and J usage is TRBJ2-2; TRBD1 agrees at 8 bases. The source is a woman aged 30 to 39 with Graves' hyperthyroidism. The CDR3 loop is CASSSDREVAGELFF. The CDR3, as DNA: TGCGCCAGCAGCTCGGACAGGGAGGTGGCCGGGGAGCTGTTTTTT.